Sequencing of this T cell receptor beta chain was carried out in a study of beta chain features in type 1 diabetes. Notes on the study in general: Insertions were fewer and deletions more numerous at VDJ junctions in type 1 diabetes patients.

Regarding this clone: The antigen is unknown.

Between the trimmed V and J ends, which lost 4 bases and 6 bases, there was a span of 9 bases. The CDR3 is 12 residues long. CDR1 SEHNR and CDR2 FQNEAQ come from the germline V gene (reference sequence). TCRB transcripts that were expressed got sequenced, as all of the isolated RNA had been reverse transcribed. Profiled with immunoSEQ multiplex PCR; TCRdb holds only in-frame clones, not every one. The sample holds under 450,000 clones, about 15% seen once. This receptor was identified in a young man in good health. Sequencing used naive CD4+ T cells from blood. The chain combines TRBV7-9 with TRBJ1-1, with D possibly TRBD1 on 6 matching bases. DNA of the CDR3: TGTGCCAGCAGCTCCAACAGGGCTGAAGCTTTCTTT. Its translation: CASSSNRAEAFF.